This is a list of T cell receptor beta chains from one sample in a study of shared clonotypes between healthy human individuals. Clones were read by immunoSEQ multiplex PCR, and TCRdb kept only the in-frame ones, dropping some. The repertoire consists of 1.4 million or so clones, with approximately 98.5% occurring once and the leading ten covering around 0.38%. Sequenced material: naive CD4+ T cells sorted from blood. The receptors here all came from a man between 25 and 39 years old in good health. CDR3s leave out the opening cysteine and the closing phenylalanine or tryptophan. D genes are given only for firm matches.

v_gene,j_gene,d_gene,CDR3aa
TRBV27,TRBJ2-3,NA,ASNKAQTDTQY
TRBV6-4,TRBJ2-3,TRBD2,ASSDTPSGLDTQY
TRBV9,TRBJ2-1,NA,ASSGGPGDLYNEQF
TRBV5-1,TRBJ2-3,TRBD1,ASSFGTGGRDTQY
TRBV28,TRBJ2-3,TRBD2,ASSLTLAGPYGGTDTQY
TRBV7-9,TRBJ1-1,TRBD1,ASSSSGGGVFLNTEAF
TRBV5-6,TRBJ1-2,NA,ASSPHIYYGYT
TRBV25-1,TRBJ2-7,TRBD2,ASSEGGSGSPYEQY
TRBV27,TRBJ2-1,TRBD2,ASSYVLAGGYKEF
TRBV18,TRBJ1-5,NA,ASSPGAVYSNQPQH
TRBV9,TRBJ2-7,TRBD2,ASASGPSYEQY
TRBV9,TRBJ1-1,NA,ASSPRGDWGTEAF
TRBV9,TRBJ2-3,TRBD2,ASSVVPGRRKEDTQY
TRBV25-1,TRBJ2-1,NA,ASSERVGVGSYNEQF
TRBV6-5,TRBJ2-2,NA,ASKPSQANTGELF
TRBV27,TRBJ2-1,NA,ASSPRGGTGHNEQF
TRBV6-5,TRBJ2-7,TRBD2,ASSSRAGVTYEQY
TRBV5-1,TRBJ2-2,TRBD1,ASSRTGSGANTGELF
TRBV5-6,TRBJ2-7,NA,ASSSKGRSYEQY
TRBV6-5,TRBJ1-1,NA,ASSYSRGRGTEAF
TRBV18,TRBJ2-6,TRBD1,ASSRQGGSGANVLT
TRBV6-5,TRBJ2-2,NA,ASSYPAAGELF
TRBV18,TRBJ2-2,TRBD2,ASSPLGLAGGPHTGELF
TRBV11-2,TRBJ2-3,NA,ASSLDLVTDTQY